This passage covers 16 T cell receptor beta chains from one sample sequenced in a study of blood T cell repertoires in COVID-19. The table came from immunoSEQ multiplex PCR; TCRdb's copy has only in-frame clones and leaves some out. Found here are over 150,000 clones, roughly 80% of them singletons; the top ten hold roughly 3.2%. Sequencing was carried out using PBMCs or T cells enriched from blood (not recorded which). These TCRs come from a woman aged 30 to 39 who had recovered from COVID-19.

The chain couples TRBV5-4 to TRBJ1-1, with D possibly being TRBD1 (5 bases). Germline V gene lookup returns CDR1 SGHNT and CDR2 YYREEE (reference sequence). The CDR3 is made up of 12 amino acids. V was pared by 3 bases and J by 7 bases, with 10 bases between. CDR3 in DNA: TGTGCCAGCAGCTCGACCACAGGTGAAGCTTTCTTT. Translated, it gives CASSSTTGEAFF.

This chain connects TRBV28 to TRBJ2-2; 8 bases align to TRBD1. This CDR3 has 19 residues. The germline V gene encodes CDR1 MDHEN and CDR2 SYDVKM. The ends lost 2 bases at V and 3 bases at J; junction bases unmatched: 14. The CDR3, as DNA: TGTGCCAGCAGTTTACCGCCCCCCGGACAGGGTATGGACACCGGGGAGCTGTTTTTT. It yields the protein CASSLPPPGQGMDTGELFF.

The chain has TRBV6-5 and TRBJ2-3, with a tentative D call TRBD2 (5 bases). Germline-derived CDR1 and CDR2 are MNHEY and SVGAGI. This CDR3 has 13 residues. The CDR3 is CASVSVSSDTQYF. The CDR3 region has the DNA TGTGCGTCCGTTAGCGTGTCTTCAGATACGCAGTATTTT.

This chain uses TRBV19 with TRBJ1-4, with TRBD1 matching over 8 bases. The CDR3 sequence is 16 residues long. Germline CDR1 is LNHDA and CDR2 is SQIVND (reference sequence). After removal of 3 bases from V and 3 bases from J, the junction contained 6 bases not matched to a gene. As DNA, the CDR3 is TGTGCCAGTAGTATCGGGACAGGCGTTTCTAATGAAAAACTGTTTTTT. Translation gives CASSIGTGVSNEKLFF. The whole variable domain, remainder taken from reference TRBV19 and TRBJ1-4, is DGGITQSPKYLFRKEGQNVTLSCEQNLNHDAMYWYRQDPGQGLRLIYYSQIVNDFQKGDIAEGYSVSREKKESFPLTVTSAQKNPTAFYLCASSIGTGVSNEKLFFGSGTQLSVL.

This chain connects TRBV7-3 to TRBJ1-5; unclear D gene. With 4 bases removed from V and 4 bases from J, the gap between germline ends came to 8 bases. Germline CDR1 and CDR2: SGHTA and FQGTGA. This CDR3 is 13 amino acids long. The CDR3 is CASSSRRNQPQHF. Here the CDR3 DNA reads TGTGCCAGCAGCTCGCGCAGGAATCAGCCCCAGCATTTT.

The CDR3 spells CASSHATGTGIGNTIYF. The CDR3 bases are TGTGCCAGCAGCCATGCTACCGGGACAGGGATTGGAAACACCATATATTTT. The chain combines TRBV14 with TRBJ1-3; TRBD1 aligns across 9 bases. The CDR3 is 17 amino acids. J gave up 3 bases and V 3 bases, and 9 bases lay outside the gene matches. Germline V lookup: CDR1 SGHDN, CDR2 FVKESK.

The V and J genes are TRBV25-1 and TRBJ2-5; D unresolved. Per germline, CDR1 MGHDK and CDR2 SYGVNS. Trimming took 8 bases from V and 8 from J, leaving 12 bases between them. There are 11 residues in the CDR3. CDR3 in DNA: TGTGCCAGCCTCATTACGGGTACCCAGTACTTC. Its translation is CASLITGTQYF.

This clone was picked up a small number of times. The V gene is TRBV7-2, the J gene TRBJ1-2; D gene unclear. The CDR3 covers 13 residues. Trimming stripped 1 base from V and 4 bases from J, with 7 bases between. CDR1 SGHTA and CDR2 FQGNSA come from the germline V gene. CDR3 nucleotides: TGTGCCAGCAGCTTAGAACAGATCTATGGCTACACCTTC. Amino acids: CASSLEQIYGYTF. Supplemented by reference TRBV7-2 and TRBJ1-2, the full variable domain reads GAGVSQSPSNKVTEKGKDVELRCDPISGHTALYWYRQSLGQGLEFLIYFQGNSAPDKSGLPSDRFSAERTGGSVSTLTIQRTQQEDSAVYLCASSLEQIYGYTFGSGTRLTVV.

The chain combines TRBV27 with TRBJ2-7; 8 bases map to TRBD1. The V gene end was trimmed by 2 bases and the J gene end by 3 bases; junction bases not matched to a gene: 12. The CDR3 is 17 residues long. Germline CDR1 MNHEY, CDR2 SMNVEV (reference sequence). The CDR3 DNA is TGTGCCAGCAGTTTAAGTGGACAGGGTCCGGTTCGCTACGAGCAGTACTTC. Protein sequence: CASSLSGQGPVRYEQYF.

Turning to this clone: The sample contains more than one DNA sequence encoding this CDR3. The V and J genes are TRBV7-9 and TRBJ2-5, with a tentative D call TRBD1 (5 bases). The CDR3 is 14 residues long. Trimming stripped 1 base from V and 1 base from J, with 7 bases between. Germline V gene sequence: CDR1 SEHNR, CDR2 FQNEAQ (reference sequence). CDR3 residues: CASSLGQGQETQYF. The CDR3 region has the DNA TGTGCCAGCAGCTTAGGCCAGGGCCAAGAGACCCAGTACTTC.

The V and J genes are TRBV28 and TRBJ2-1, with D unresolved. V lost 6 bases to trimming and J lost 0 bases, with 15 bases between them. The CDR3 runs to 16 residues. Germline CDR1 is MDHEN and CDR2 is SYDVKM. This CDR3 reads CASSSPLADSYNEQFF. As DNA, the CDR3 is TGTGCCAGCAGCTCCCCATTGGCGGACTCCTACAATGAGCAGTTCTTC.

In this sample, this clone turned up a few times. CDR3 in DNA: TGTGCCAGCCGAACTAGCGGGAGGCGGCAAGAGACCCAGTACTTC. The encoded protein is CASRTSGRRQETQYF. The V call is TRBV6-5, the J call TRBJ2-5; the match to TRBD2 covers 12 bases. Trimming removed 8 bases from V and 2 bases from J; junction bases left unmatched: 6. Germline CDR1 and CDR2: MNHEY and SVGAGI. CDR3 length equals 15 residues.

This clone was observed once. The chain couples TRBV7-2 to TRBJ2-1, with 8 positions matching TRBD2. J lost 4 bases, V lost 3 bases, and 5 bases had no gene match. This CDR3 has 15 amino acids. Germline values: CDR1 SGHTA, CDR2 FQGNSA. CDR3 sequence reads: CASSFTSGGYNEQFF. DNA of the CDR3: TGTGCCAGCAGCTTTACCAGCGGGGGTTACAATGAGCAGTTCTTC.

The V and J genes are TRBV18 and TRBJ1-1, with a weak D call TRBD1 (6 bases). The V end was cut by 5 bases, the J end by 3 bases, with 13 bases between. The CDR3 sequence is 14 residues long. Per the germline V gene, CDR1 is KGHSH and CDR2 is LQKENI. The CDR3 DNA sequence: TGTGCCAGCTCAGTTAATAACAGGGACACTGAAGCTTTCTTT. Amino acids: CASSVNNRDTEAFF. Variable domain in full (rest from reference TRBV18 and TRBJ1-1): NAGVMQNPRHLVRRRGQEARLRCSPMKGHSHVYWYRQLPEEGLKFMVYLQKENIIDESGMPKERFSAEFPKEGPSILRIQQVVRGDSAAYFCASSVNNRDTEAFFGQGTRLTVV.

The chain is built from TRBV5-1 and TRBJ1-2; D is ambiguous. Germline loops: CDR1 SGHRS, CDR2 YFSETQ. V was pared by 4 bases and J by 2 bases, with 12 bases between. The CDR3 spans 14 residues. CDR3 DNA sequence: TGCGCCAGCAGCATTGGTGACGGGAACTATGGCTACACCTTC. Protein product: CASSIGDGNYGYTF.

On this clone itself: The sample has other DNA sequences that encode this CDR3 too. The rearrangement links TRBV6-2 or TRBV6-3 to TRBJ2-7, with D uncertain. Germline assignment: CDR1 MNHEY and CDR2 SVGEGT. There are 13 residues in the CDR3. The germline V and J ends were trimmed by 0 bases and 3 bases, with 6 bases remaining between them. CDR3 bases: TGTGCCAGCAGTTACTCGAGAGGCTACGAGCAGTACTTC. Its translation: CASSYSRGYEQYF.